This T cell receptor (beta chain) was retrieved from a study of identifying expanded T cells in peripheral blood. Using immunoSEQ multiplex PCR, the repertoire was profiled, and TCRdb retains in-frame clones only, with some absent. Counted here are 70,000 or so clones, roughly nine tenths occurring once; the ten biggest clones make up around 3.3%. The CDR3 loop spans 14 amino acids. The germline V gene has CDR1 SGHAT and CDR2 FQNNGV. V was trimmed by 0 bases and J by 5 bases, leaving 10 bases between them. The material sequenced was blood. The chain joins TRBV11-2 to TRBJ2-5; D could derive from TRBD1 or TRBD2 (5 bases each). The TCR sequence derives from a person aged 18 to 70 in good health. The CDR3 reads CASSLEWGMETQYF. CDR3 DNA: TGTGCCAGCAGCTTAGAATGGGGGATGGAGACCCAGTACTTC.